The present TCR beta chain was sequenced within a study of shared clonotypes between healthy human individuals. Trimming removed 4 bases from V and 7 bases from J, with 10 bases in between. CDR1 and CDR2 from the germline V gene are SGHNT and YENEEA. The CDR3 covers 13 residues. Terminally differentiated effector memory CD45RA+ cells were excluded from the naive CD8 cells, which were CD45RO-negative and positively selected for CCR7. Several immunoSEQ 96-well plates shared each subset's DNA, each plate a replicate. Per the original methods: Filtering was not the same, since immunoSEQ gave junction-only sequences without quality scores. The assay was immunoSEQ multiplex PCR, and TCRdb's table has in-frame clones only and misses some. V and J calls and clone size follow that table, whereas D and trimming were derived from the DNA. This table has over 2,000,000 clones, around 95% appearing once.

The chain has TRBV11-3 and TRBJ2-2; D gene uncertain. This receptor was taken from a man younger than 35 in good health. Some clones in this sample may be carry-over from other donors' samples. Sequencing input: naive CD8+ T cells from PBMCs. This chain's CDR3 is CASSSRNIGELFF. The CDR3 nucleotides read TGTGCCAGCAGCTCAAGGAATATCGGGGAGCTGTTTTTT.